This T cell receptor beta chain was sequenced in a study of cytomegalovirus exposure and HLA in healthy donors. It was with 60 Vbeta and 13 Jbeta primers that the PCR ran. Sequencing was performed with immunoSEQ multiplex PCR; in TCRdb, only in-frame clones are kept and a portion is missing. The sample carries 70,000 or so clones, roughly 66% recorded once. Study findings and constraints: In a later analysis, TCR beta V- and J-gene trimming was associated with a missense DCLRE1C variant.

In this sample, this clone turned up a few times. Its target is unknown. Sequences were obtained from PBMCs. The TCR sequence derives from a woman aged 45 to 65 in good health and CMV-seronegative.

The CDR3 spells CASSDETGGVEETQYF. For the CDR3, the DNA is TGTGCCAGCAGTGATGAGACGGGAGGGGTTGAAGAGACCCAGTACTTC. The chain has TRBV2 and TRBJ2-5; 8 nucleotides align to TRBD2. Trimming removed 3 bases from V and 3 bases from J; junction bases left unmatched: 9. CDR1 and CDR2 (germline): SNHLY, FYNNEI. This CDR3 spans 16 amino acids.